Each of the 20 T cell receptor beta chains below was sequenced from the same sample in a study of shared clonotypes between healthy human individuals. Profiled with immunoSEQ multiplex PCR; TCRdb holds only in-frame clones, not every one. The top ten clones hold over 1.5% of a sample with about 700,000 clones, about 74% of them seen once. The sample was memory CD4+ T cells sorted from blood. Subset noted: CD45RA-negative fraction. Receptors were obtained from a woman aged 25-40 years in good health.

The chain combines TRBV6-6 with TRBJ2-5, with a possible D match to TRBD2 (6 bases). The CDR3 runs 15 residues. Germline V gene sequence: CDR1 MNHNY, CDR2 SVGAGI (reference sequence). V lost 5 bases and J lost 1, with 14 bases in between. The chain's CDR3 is CASSILGTPQETQYF. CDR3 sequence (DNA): TGTGCCAGCAGTATACTAGGGACTCCCCAAGAGACCCAGTACTTC.

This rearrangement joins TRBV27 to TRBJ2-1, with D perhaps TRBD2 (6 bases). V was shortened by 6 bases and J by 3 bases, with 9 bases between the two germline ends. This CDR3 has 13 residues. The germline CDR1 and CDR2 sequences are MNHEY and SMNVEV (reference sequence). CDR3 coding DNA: TGTGCCAGCAGGCGGGATCTCTACAATGAGCAGTTCTTC. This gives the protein CASRRDLYNEQFF.

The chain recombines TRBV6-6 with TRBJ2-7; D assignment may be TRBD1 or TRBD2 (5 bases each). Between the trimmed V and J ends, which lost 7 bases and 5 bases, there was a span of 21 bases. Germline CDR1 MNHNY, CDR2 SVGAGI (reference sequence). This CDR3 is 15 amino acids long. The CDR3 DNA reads TGTGCCAGCAAACCGCAGGGCAGCGCGGGTCACGAGCAGTACTTC. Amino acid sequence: CASKPQGSAGHEQYF.

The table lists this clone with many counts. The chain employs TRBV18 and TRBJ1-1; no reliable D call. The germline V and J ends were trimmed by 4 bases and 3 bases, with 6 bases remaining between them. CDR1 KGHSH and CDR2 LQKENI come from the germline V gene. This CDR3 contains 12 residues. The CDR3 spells CASSRLDTEAFF. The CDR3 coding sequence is TGTGCCAGCTCACGATTAGACACTGAAGCTTTCTTT.

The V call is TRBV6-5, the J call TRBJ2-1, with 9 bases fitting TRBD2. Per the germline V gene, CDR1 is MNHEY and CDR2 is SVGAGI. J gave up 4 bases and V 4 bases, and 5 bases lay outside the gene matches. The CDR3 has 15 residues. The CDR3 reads CASSSLAGRYNEQFF. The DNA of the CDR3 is TGTGCCAGCAGTTCGCTAGCGGGGAGGTACAATGAGCAGTTCTTC.

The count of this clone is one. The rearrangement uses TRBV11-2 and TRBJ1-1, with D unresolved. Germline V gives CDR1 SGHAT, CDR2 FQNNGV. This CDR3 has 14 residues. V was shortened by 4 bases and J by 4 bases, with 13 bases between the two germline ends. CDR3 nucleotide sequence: TGTGCCAGCAGCTCGAGGGCGCGGGGCACTGAAGCTTTCTTT. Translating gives CASSSRARGTEAFF.

CDR3 nucleotides: TGTGCCAGCAGCTTAGTTGGCGGGAGAGGCTATACGCAGTATTTT. Translated, it gives CASSLVGGRGYTQYF. This sequence joins TRBV7-2 and TRBJ2-3; 7 nucleotides align to TRBD2. CDR1 SGHTA and CDR2 FQGNSA come from the germline V gene. The trim removed 1 base at V and 7 bases at J, leaving 8 bases unmatched. This CDR3 contains 15 residues.

In nucleotides, the CDR3 is TGTGCCAGCAGAAAGCGTGGACAGGGTGCCGGGGAGCTGTTTTTT. This codes for CASRKRGQGAGELFF. The chain couples TRBV7-8 to TRBJ2-2; TRBD1 matches 8 bases. Per germline, CDR1 SGHVS and CDR2 FQNEAQ. The V gene end was trimmed by 6 bases and the J gene end by 6 bases; junction bases not matched to a gene: 9. This CDR3 region has 15 residues.

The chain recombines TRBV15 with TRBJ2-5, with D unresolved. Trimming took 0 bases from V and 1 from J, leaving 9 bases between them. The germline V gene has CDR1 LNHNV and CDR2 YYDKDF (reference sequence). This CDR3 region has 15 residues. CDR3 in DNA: TGTGCCACCAGCAGAGATCCAGGACCCCAAGAGACCCAGTACTTC. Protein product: CATSRDPGPQETQYF. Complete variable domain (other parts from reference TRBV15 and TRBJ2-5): DAMVIQNPRYQVTQFGKPVTLSCSQTLNHNVMYWYQQKSSQAPKLLFHYYDKDFNNEADTPDNFQSRRPNTSFCFLDIRSPGLGDTAMYLCATSRDPGPQETQYFGPGTRLLVL.

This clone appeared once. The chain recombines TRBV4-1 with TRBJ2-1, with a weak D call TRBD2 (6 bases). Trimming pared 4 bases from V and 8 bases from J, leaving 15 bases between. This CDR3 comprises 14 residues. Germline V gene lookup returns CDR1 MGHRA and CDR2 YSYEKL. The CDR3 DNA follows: TGCGCCAGCAGCCTACGGACTACGGTCGATGAGCAGTTCTTC. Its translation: CASSLRTTVDEQFF.

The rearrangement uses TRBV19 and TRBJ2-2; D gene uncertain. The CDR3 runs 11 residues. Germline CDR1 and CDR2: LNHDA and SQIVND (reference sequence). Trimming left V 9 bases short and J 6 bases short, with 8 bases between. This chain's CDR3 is CASQSSGELFF. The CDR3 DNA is TGTGCCAGCCAATCGTCCGGGGAGCTGTTTTTT.

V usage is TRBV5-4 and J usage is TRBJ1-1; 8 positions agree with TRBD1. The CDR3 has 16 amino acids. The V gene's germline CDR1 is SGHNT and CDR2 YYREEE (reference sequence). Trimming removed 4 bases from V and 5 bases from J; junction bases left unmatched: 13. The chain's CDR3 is CASSPSGGVGRTEAFF. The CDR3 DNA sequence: TGTGCCAGCAGCCCATCAGGGGGCGTGGGCAGGACTGAAGCTTTCTTT.

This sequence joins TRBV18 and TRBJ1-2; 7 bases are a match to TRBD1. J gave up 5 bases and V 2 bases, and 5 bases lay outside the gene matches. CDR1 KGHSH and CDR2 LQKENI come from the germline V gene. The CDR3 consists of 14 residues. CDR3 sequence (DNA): TGTGCCAGCTCACCAGGGGACAGCTTGTATGGCTACACCTTC. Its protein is CASSPGDSLYGYTF.

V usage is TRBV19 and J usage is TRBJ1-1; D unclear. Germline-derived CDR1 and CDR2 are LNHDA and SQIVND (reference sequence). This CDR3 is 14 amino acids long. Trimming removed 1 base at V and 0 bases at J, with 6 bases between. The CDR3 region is CASSIGGLNTEAFF. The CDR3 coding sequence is TGTGCCAGTAGTATAGGAGGTCTGAACACTGAAGCTTTCTTT.

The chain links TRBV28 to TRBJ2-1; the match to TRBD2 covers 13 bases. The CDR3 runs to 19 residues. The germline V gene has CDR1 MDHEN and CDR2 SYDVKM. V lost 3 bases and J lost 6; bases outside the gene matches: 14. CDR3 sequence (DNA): TGTGCCAGCAGTTTCGGACTAGCGGGAGTCTCTCATCGACGCAATGAGCAGTTCTTC. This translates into CASSFGLAGVSHRRNEQFF.

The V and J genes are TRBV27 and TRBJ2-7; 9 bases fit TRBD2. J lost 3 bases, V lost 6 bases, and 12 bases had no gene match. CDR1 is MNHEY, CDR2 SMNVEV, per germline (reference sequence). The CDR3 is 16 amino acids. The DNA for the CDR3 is TGTGCCAGCAGAAACAGGGGTAGCGGGAGTAGCTACGAGCAGTACTTC. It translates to CASRNRGSGSSYEQYF.

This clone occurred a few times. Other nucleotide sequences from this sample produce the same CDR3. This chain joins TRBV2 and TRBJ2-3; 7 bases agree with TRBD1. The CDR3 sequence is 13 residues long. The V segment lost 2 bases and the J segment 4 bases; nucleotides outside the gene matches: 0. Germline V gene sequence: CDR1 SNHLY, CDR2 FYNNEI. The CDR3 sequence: CASSEQGADTQYF. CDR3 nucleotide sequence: TGTGCCAGCAGTGAACAGGGGGCAGATACGCAGTATTTT.

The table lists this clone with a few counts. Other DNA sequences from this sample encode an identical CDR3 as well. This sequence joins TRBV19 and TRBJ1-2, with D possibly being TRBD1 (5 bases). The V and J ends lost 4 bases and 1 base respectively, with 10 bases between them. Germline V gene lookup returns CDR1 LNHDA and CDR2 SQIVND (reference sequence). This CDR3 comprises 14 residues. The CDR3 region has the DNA TGTGCCAGTAGTACGCTGACAGTTAACTATGGCTACACCTTC. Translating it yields CASSTLTVNYGYTF.

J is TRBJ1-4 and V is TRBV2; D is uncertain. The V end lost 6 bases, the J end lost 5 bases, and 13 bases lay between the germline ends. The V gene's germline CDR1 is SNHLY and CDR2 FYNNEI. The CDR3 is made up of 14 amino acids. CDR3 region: CASSERVANEKLFF. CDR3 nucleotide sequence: TGTGCCAGCAGCGAAAGGGTGGCCAATGAAAAACTGTTTTTT. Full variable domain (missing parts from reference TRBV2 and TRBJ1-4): EPEVTQTPSHQVTQMGQEVILRCVPISNHLYFYWYRQILGQKVEFLVSFYNNEISEKSEIFDDQFSVERPDGSNFTLKIRSTKLEDSAMYFCASSERVANEKLFFGSGTQLSVL.

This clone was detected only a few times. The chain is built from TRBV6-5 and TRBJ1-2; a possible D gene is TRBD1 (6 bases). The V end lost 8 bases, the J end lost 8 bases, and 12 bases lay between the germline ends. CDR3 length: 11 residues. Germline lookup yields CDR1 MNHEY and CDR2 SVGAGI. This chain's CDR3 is CASAFRGGYTF. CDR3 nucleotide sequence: TGTGCCAGCGCATTCAGGGGCGGCTACACCTTC.